Listed here is a single T cell receptor beta chain. Its antigen is not identified. This sample was included in a study of post-analysis software for immune sequencing data. Study conclusions and caveats: The five TRBV segments detected at higher frequency in patients than in controls included TRBV5-6, TRBV5-1 and TRBV20-1.

Germline V gene data show CDR1 as MDHEN and CDR2 as SYDVKM. There are 14 residues in the CDR3. V was pared by 3 bases and J by 5 bases, with 5 bases of the junction left unmatched. Researchers reported that TCR beta cDNA libraries carried unique molecular identifiers. TCRdb re-derived calls from the PCR reads in MiXCR, one entry per CDR3 protein. The repertoire holds around 440,000 distinct CDR3 sequences, with approximately 45% as singletons. The clonotype was recovered from a girl aged 10 to 17 with multiple sclerosis. The specimen was blood. This chain links TRBV28 with TRBJ2-3, with 7 nucleotides matching TRBD1. CDR3 sequence (DNA): TGTGCCAGCAGTTTGACAGGGAGTGAAGATACGCAGTATTTT. Amino acids: CASSLTGSEDTQYF.